The 11 T cell receptor beta chains given below trace back to one sample, sequenced in a study of T cell responses to AZD1222 COVID-19 vaccine. Libraries were prepared by immunoSEQ multiplex PCR; TCRdb keeps only in-frame clonotypes and omits some of them. The data show over 130,000 clones, 85% to 90% seen once. The sample consisted of peripheral blood, taken 28 days after the second AZD1222 dose. The receptors were gathered from an adult who received the AZD1222 COVID-19 vaccine.

The genes are TRBV2 and TRBJ2-3; 10 bases align to TRBD2. The CDR3 runs to 15 residues. J gave up 0 bases and V 5 bases, and 2 bases lay outside the gene matches. Germline V gene lookup returns CDR1 SNHLY and CDR2 FYNNEI. Here the CDR3 DNA reads TGTGCCAGCAGTCAGGGACTAGCGAGCACAGATACGCAGTATTTT. As protein: CASSQGLASTDTQYF.

The chain links TRBV7-6 to TRBJ2-5; a possible D gene is TRBD2 (6 bases). Germline CDR1 reads SGHVS; CDR2 reads FNYEAQ. The length of the CDR3 is 16 residues. Trimming shortened V by 2 bases and J by 2 bases, and 15 bases separated the two germline ends. The chain's CDR3 is CASSLRGGVGQETQYF. The CDR3 DNA reads TGTGCCAGCAGCTTACGTGGCGGGGTAGGGCAAGAGACCCAGTACTTC. Based on the CDR3 plus reference TRBV7-6 and TRBJ2-5, the full variable domain is GAGVSQSPRYKVTKRGQDVALRCDPISGHVSLYWYRQALGQGPEFLTYFNYEAQQDKSGLPNDRFSAERPEGSISTLTIQRTEQRDSAMYRCASSLRGGVGQETQYFGPGTRLLVL.

The chain couples TRBV27 to TRBJ1-6; D is possibly TRBD1 (5 bases). Germline-derived CDR1 and CDR2 are MNHEY and SMNVEV (reference sequence). The CDR3 contains 15 residues. V gave up 6 bases and J gave up 7 bases, with 16 bases separating them. The CDR3 DNA reads as TGTGCCAGCAGCCCAGCAGGGTACATAAATTCACCCCTCCACTTT. Translated, it gives CASSPAGYINSPLHF.

As DNA, the CDR3 is TGTGCCTGGAGTGTACAGGGAACCCAGCGGACTAATGAAAAACTGTTTTTT. Its translation is CAWSVQGTQRTNEKLFF. The V gene is TRBV30, the J gene TRBJ1-4, with a weak D call TRBD1 (6 bases). This CDR3 has 17 amino acids. Looked up from germline, CDR1 is GTSNPN and CDR2 is SVGIG (reference sequence). V was shortened by 0 bases and J by 2 bases, with 16 bases between the two germline ends.

The rearrangement uses TRBV28 and TRBJ2-3, with TRBD2 identical over 13 bases. The germline gives CDR1 MDHEN, CDR2 SYDVKM. With 7 bases clipped from V and 7 bases from J, the junction kept 8 bases outside the gene matches. The CDR3 has 15 residues. The CDR3 here is CASKGTSGELNTQYF. The CDR3 nucleotides read TGTGCCAGCAAGGGGACTAGCGGGGAATTAAATACGCAGTATTTT.

This chain connects TRBV12-3 or TRBV12-4 to TRBJ1-6, with 7 nucleotides matching TRBD1. Unmatched junction bases numbered 6, after V lost 7 bases and J lost 9 bases. This CDR3 is 13 amino acids long. CDR3 sequence (DNA): TGTGCCAGCACCTCCGACAGGGCTTCACCCCTCCACTTT. Its translation is CASTSDRASPLHF.

The rearrangement links TRBV28 to TRBJ1-6; 8 bases map to TRBD1. The germline gives CDR1 MDHEN, CDR2 SYDVKM. The CDR3 has 14 amino acids. The junction had 8 bases not matched to a gene; V was cut back by 5 bases and J by 11 bases. CDR3 bases: TGTGCCAGCAGTCCCGGACAGGGTTATCCACCCCTCCACTTT. The encoded protein is CASSPGQGYPPLHF.

CDR3 residues: CASSWRQGANTEAFF. Here the CDR3 DNA reads TGTGCCAGCAGCTGGAGACAGGGGGCTAACACTGAAGCTTTCTTT. The chain employs TRBV7-8 and TRBJ1-1, with 10 bases that match TRBD1. The CDR3 has 15 amino acids. CDR1 is SGHVS, CDR2 FQNEAQ, per germline. J gave up 2 bases and V 4 bases, and 4 bases lay outside the gene matches.

The chain carries TRBV27 and TRBJ1-4; the D gene is possibly TRBD1 (6 bases). Looked up from germline, CDR1 is MNHEY and CDR2 is SMNVEV (reference sequence). Trimming cost V 10 bases and J 5 bases, with 11 bases left between them. The CDR3 is 12 amino acids. The CDR3, as DNA: TGTGCCACCAAAAGGGGGAATGAAAAACTGTTTTTT. It specifies CATKRGNEKLFF.

This clone has just a few counts. The V call is TRBV2, the J call TRBJ2-3; the D is unclear. V was clipped by 0 bases and J by 1 base, with 11 bases between them. This CDR3 comprises 16 residues. Germline lookup yields CDR1 SNHLY and CDR2 FYNNEI. The CDR3 loop reads CASSEAPIRGTDTQYF. DNA of the CDR3: TGTGCCAGCAGTGAAGCGCCGATTCGCGGCACAGATACGCAGTATTTT. The variable domain in full, completed from reference TRBV2 and TRBJ2-3, reads EPEVTQTPSHQVTQMGQEVILRCVPISNHLYFYWYRQILGQKVEFLVSFYNNEISEKSEIFDDQFSVERPDGSNFTLKIRSTKLEDSAMYFCASSEAPIRGTDTQYFGPGTRLTVL.

The J gene is TRBJ2-6, the V gene TRBV19, with D uncertain. The CDR3 is 15 amino acids. Germline-derived CDR1 and CDR2 are LNHDA and SQIVND (reference sequence). V was pared by 6 bases and J by 0 bases, with 9 bases between. DNA of the CDR3: TGTGCCAGTAGGGCAGGTTCCTCTGGGGCCAACGTCCTGACTTTC. This translates into CASRAGSSGANVLTF.